This TCR beta chain came from a study of T cells in tumors after PD-1 blockade (dated by TCRdb to between 2018 and 2020). Study-level background: Patients were excluded if they had prior checkpoint blockade, use of systemic immunosuppressants, or recent radiotherapy or other anti-cancer therapy within 4 weeks. Patients were treated with either pembrolizumab 200 mg every 3 weeks or cemiplimab 350 mg every 2 weeks. RECIST version 1.1 was used to evaluate clinical response. While on anti-PD-1 treatment, some of the patients also continued taking daily vismodegib 150 mg. To compare clonotypes in blood and tumor, bulk TCR sequencing was done on under 11 peripheral blood samples taken from 4 or 5 patients. Using site-matched tumors from BCC or SCC patients sampled before and after anti-PD-1 therapy, the study carried out paired single-cell RNA and TCR sequencing. On average, peripheral blood samples yielded roughly 39,000 unique clonotypes and 110,000 or so TCR templates (range about 23,000-270,000).

The time point label of this sample denotes: after anti-PD-1 therapy. For bulk TCRbeta sequencing, genomic DNA was extracted from tumor biopsies or peripheral blood, and input amounts ranged from about 550 ng to 6,004 ng. All patients had histologically proven advanced or metastatic basal or squamous cell carcinoma and were poor candidates for surgical resection. The basal cell carcinoma cohort was made up of more than 10 patients, and bulk tumor TCR sequencing was performed for seven or eight of these patients. Broader findings and caveats from the paper: The source of novel T cell clones was not identified, and lymphoid organs or rare unexpanded clones within the tumor or the tumor periphery could be included among the possible sources. Roughly two fifths of tumor TCR clonotypes were detected in blood, and some novel exhausted tumor clones were observed in pre-treatment blood, which was taken as suggesting peripheral recruitment.

The immunoSEQ platform was used for deep TCRbeta sequencing. The study's own analysis went as follows. For further analysis, only productive rearrangements were exported out of the immunoSEQ Analyzer. T cell phenotypes were assigned to bulk TCRbeta clonotypes by matching the clonotypes to single-cell RNA+TCR-seq clones with the same TCRbeta sequence. Using bulk TCR sequencing data, clone enrichment in tumor was calculated by dividing a clone's tumor frequency by the same clone's PBMC frequency. GLIPH was used to group TCRs into specificity groups, clusters of distinct TCRs likely recognizing common antigens via shared CDR3 motifs. This immuneACCESS table, as held by TCRdb, lists in-frame sequences with V and J called but not all clones. Of the missing ones, under half trace to an unresolved V gene in checked studies; the others have no known cause. V and J calls and clone size follow that table, whereas D and trimming were derived from the DNA. The sample yields 34,000 or so clones; about three quarters were counted once. The leading ten clones occupy 40% of the sample.

From cysteine to phenylalanine, the CDR3 is 15 amino acids long. Just the 45-base CDR3 DNA is kept, in frame starting at base 1. In the germline V gene (reference sequence), CDR1 corresponds to SSHAT and CDR2 to FNYEAQ. Comment on this clone: The antigen it recognizes is unknown. A read error may produce the germline difference seen at one junction end.

The V and J genes are TRBV7-7 and TRBJ2-7, with 9 junctional bases fitting TRBD1. The specimen was PBMCs, collected after anti-PD-1 treatment. The origin of this receptor is a human donor with basal cell carcinoma. The CDR3 here reads CASSLRTGASYEQYF. Read as DNA, the sequence is TGTGCTAGCAGCTTACGGACAGGGGCCTCCTACGAGCAGTACTTC. Beyond the CDR3, the reference TRBV7-7 and TRBJ2-7 genes provide the residues; the full variable domain reads: GAGVSQSPRYKVTKRGQDVTLRCDPISSHATLYWYQQALGQGPEFLTYFNYEAQPDKSGLPSDRFSAERPEGSISTLTIQRTEQRDSAMYRCASSLRTGASYEQYFGPGTRLTVT.